This passage covers 20 T cell receptor beta chains from one sample sequenced in a study of blood T cell repertoires in COVID-19. Some clones are missing from TCRdb's copy, which holds only in-frame ones; the method was immunoSEQ multiplex PCR. The table includes more than 150,000 clones, about four fifths detected once. The sequenced sample was peripheral blood. The receptors originated from a woman older than 75 with COVID-19, enrolled during active disease.

The chain is built from TRBV5-4 and TRBJ2-7; the D gene is possibly TRBD2 (6 bases). CDR1 and CDR2 (germline): SGHNT, YYREEE (reference sequence). This CDR3 region has 14 residues. V dropped 3 bases and J dropped 5 bases, with 15 bases sitting between them. CDR3 protein: CASSSGLPRNEQYF. The CDR3 DNA reads TGTGCCAGCAGCTCGGGACTTCCGAGGAACGAGCAGTACTTC. Full variable domain (outside the CDR3, taken from reference TRBV5-4 and TRBJ2-7): ETGVTQSPTHLIKTRGQQVTLRCSSQSGHNTVSWYQQALGQGPQFIFQYYREEENGRGNFPPRFSGLQFPNYSSELNVNALELDDSALYLCASSSGLPRNEQYFGPGTRLTVT.

The chain employs TRBV20-1 and TRBJ2-1, with D tentatively TRBD2 (5 bases). The CDR3 is made up of 11 amino acids. V lost 8 bases to trimming and J lost 5 bases, with 10 bases between them. CDR1 is DFQATT, CDR2 SNEGSKA, per germline (reference sequence). The CDR3: CSTGRDNEQFF. CDR3 DNA: TGCAGTACGGGAAGGGACAATGAGCAGTTCTTC.

The V call is TRBV30, the J call TRBJ1-2; 8 bases are a match to TRBD1. Germline loops: CDR1 GTSNPN, CDR2 SVGIG (reference sequence). The CDR3 spans 14 residues. Trimming at V came to 5 bases and at J to 4 bases, leaving 9 bases not matched to a gene. The CDR3 sequence: CAWESTGEGYGYTF. The CDR3 nucleotides read TGTGCCTGGGAATCGACAGGGGAGGGCTATGGCTACACCTTC.

The rearrangement uses TRBV18 and TRBJ1-4; D remains ambiguous. This CDR3 spans 14 amino acids. Germline V gene data show CDR1 as KGHSH and CDR2 as LQKENI. V dropped 2 bases and J dropped 7 bases, with 11 bases sitting between them. CDR3 in amino acids: CASSPETGGEKLFF. The CDR3 DNA sequence: TGTGCCAGCTCACCAGAGACCGGCGGTGAAAAACTGTTTTTT.

The chain has TRBV5-1 and TRBJ2-1; the D gene is possibly TRBD1 (5 bases). CDR1 SGHRS and CDR2 YFSETQ come from the germline V gene. The CDR3 spans 15 residues. The V and J ends lost 0 bases and 6 bases respectively, with 13 bases between them. The CDR3 here is CASSLDPGIGNEQFF. Written as DNA, the CDR3 is TGCGCCAGCAGCTTGGATCCAGGGATCGGCAATGAGCAGTTCTTC.

This clone showed up just a few times. The chain recombines TRBV28 with TRBJ2-7, with 7 bases aligning to TRBD1. The germline V gene has CDR1 MDHEN and CDR2 SYDVKM. The CDR3 runs 13 residues. Germline trimming cut 5 bases from V and 2 bases from J; bases unmatched to any gene: 3. CDR3 in amino acids: CASSRQGPYEQYF. Written as DNA, the CDR3 is TGTGCCAGCAGTAGACAGGGCCCCTACGAGCAGTACTTC. The variable domain in full, completed from reference TRBV28 and TRBJ2-7, reads DVKVTQSSRYLVKRTGEKVFLECVQDMDHENMFWYRQDPGLGLRLIYFSYDVKMKEKGDIPEGYSVSREKKERFSLILESASTNQTSMYLCASSRQGPYEQYFGPGTRLTVT.

The genes are TRBV15 and TRBJ1-4; TRBD1 is a possible D gene (5 bases). Germline loops: CDR1 LNHNV, CDR2 YYDKDF (reference sequence). V lost 8 bases and J lost 11, with 27 bases in between. The CDR3 runs to 16 residues. Written as DNA, the CDR3 is TGTGCCACCCGAGACGGAGGGGCGCCCCAAAGAATGAAACTGTTTTTT. Its protein product is CATRDGGAPQRMKLFF.

V is TRBV5-1 and J is TRBJ1-1; no reliable D call. There are 15 residues in the CDR3. CDR1 is SGHRS and CDR2 is YFSETQ in the germline V gene. V was cut by 4 bases and J by 3 bases, with 16 bases left in between. CDR3 protein: CASSQDAGSDTEAFF. CDR3 nucleotide sequence: TGCGCCAGCAGCCAGGATGCGGGTTCCGACACTGAAGCTTTCTTT.

This chain uses TRBV29-1 with TRBJ2-5; D not certain. CDR1 and CDR2 from the germline V gene are SQVTM and ANQGSEA. The CDR3 is 13 amino acids. V was pared by 4 bases and J by 5 bases, with 14 bases between. The DNA for the CDR3 is TGCAGCGTTGTGTGGGTACGGGTGGAGACCCAGTACTTC. Encoded protein: CSVVWVRVETQYF. Looking up the rest from reference TRBV29-1 and TRBJ2-5 gives the full variable domain: SAVISQKPSRDICQRGTSLTIQCQVDSQVTMMFWYRQQPGQSLTLIATANQGSEATYESGFVIDKFPISRPNLTFSTLTVSNMSPEDSSIYLCSVVWVRVETQYFGPGTRLLVL.

This chain uses TRBV30 with TRBJ2-7; TRBD1 matches at 7 bases. The V gene end was trimmed by 4 bases and the J gene end by 4 bases; junction bases not matched to a gene: 4. The CDR3 is 12 amino acids. CDR1 and CDR2 from the germline V gene are GTSNPN and SVGIG (reference sequence). In DNA form, the CDR3 reads TGTGCCTGGACTACAGGGGCGTACGAGCAGTACTTC. This codes for CAWTTGAYEQYF. The full variable domain, its missing parts supplied by reference TRBV30 and TRBJ2-7, is SQTIHQWPATLVQPVGSPLSLECTVEGTSNPNLYWYRQAAGRGLQLLFYSVGIGQISSEVPQNLSASRPQDRQFILSSKKLLLSDSGFYLCAWTTGAYEQYFGPGTRLTVT.

The V call is TRBV6-7, the J call TRBJ2-1, with TRBD1 identical over 7 bases. TRBV6-7 is recorded as an ORF, its role being uncertain. There are 14 residues in the CDR3. Trimming at V came to 4 bases and at J to 0 bases, leaving 0 bases not matched to a gene. Here the CDR3 DNA reads TGTGCCAGCAGTTCAGGGGGCTCCTACAATGAGCAGTTCTTC. Amino acids: CASSSGGSYNEQFF.

V and J are TRBV27 and TRBJ2-3; D is uncertain. Germline V gene lookup returns CDR1 MNHEY and CDR2 SMNVEV (reference sequence). CDR3 size: 14 residues. Trimming shortened V by 6 bases and J by 0 bases, and 10 bases separated the two germline ends. In DNA, the CDR3 is TGTGCCAGCAGGTCCCCCTCTAGCACAGATACGCAGTATTTT. Its protein product is CASRSPSSTDTQYF.

V is TRBV10-3 and J is TRBJ2-2, with TRBD1 matching 8 bases. This CDR3 comprises 15 residues. Germline V gives CDR1 ENHRY, CDR2 SYGVKD. Trimming cost V 5 bases and J 2 bases; bases outside gene matches: 4. DNA for the CDR3: TGTGCCATCAGTACGGACAGGGATAACACCGGGGAGCTGTTTTTT. Protein: CAISTDRDNTGELFF.

As for this clone: Germline and junction disagree at one end, which may indicate a read error. Other nucleotide sequences in the sample specify the same CDR3. As DNA, the CDR3 is TGTGCCAGCAGCGTCACAGGGGGTACTAACTATGGCTACACCTTT. Residues: CASSVTGGTNYGYTF. This sequence joins TRBV9 and TRBJ1-2, with 8 bases that match TRBD1. In germline, CDR1 is SGDLS, CDR2 YYNGEE. CDR3 length: 15 amino acids. The complete variable domain, with remaining parts taken from reference TRBV9 and TRBJ1-2, reads DSGVTQTPKHLITATGQRVTLRCSPRSGDLSVYWYQQSLDQGLQFLIQYYNGEERAKGNILERFSAQQFPDLHSELNLSSLELGDSALYFCASSVTGGTNYGYTFGSGTRLTVV.

The chain joins TRBV6-2 or TRBV6-3 to TRBJ2-7; 9 bases map to TRBD1. CDR1 and CDR2 (germline): MNHEY, SVGEGT. V was pared by 2 bases and J by 1 base, with 6 bases of the junction left unmatched. The CDR3 has 16 amino acids. In DNA, the CDR3 is TGTGCCAGCAGTTACCCCGGGACAGGGTGGTCCTACGAGCAGTACTTC. Protein sequence: CASSYPGTGWSYEQYF.

This clone occurred a few times. The J gene is TRBJ2-1, the V gene TRBV20-1; TRBD2 aligns across 8 bases. Trimming took 3 bases from V and 9 from J; bases not matched to a gene: 10. Germline V gives CDR1 DFQATT, CDR2 SNEGSKA (reference sequence). This CDR3 comprises 14 residues. CDR3 residues: CSASGLAGLSEQFF. The CDR3 coding sequence is TGCAGTGCTAGTGGGCTAGCGGGTCTCTCTGAGCAGTTCTTC.

V and J are TRBV28 and TRBJ1-2, with 7 bases fitting TRBD1. CDR1 is MDHEN and CDR2 is SYDVKM in the germline V gene. The V and J ends lost 4 bases and 8 bases, in that order; junction bases with no gene match: 13. This CDR3 spans 15 amino acids. The CDR3 protein is CASSSTTSGGGGYTF. The CDR3 nucleotides are TGTGCCAGCAGTTCAACGACTTCAGGGGGTGGAGGCTACACCTTC.

This chain uses TRBV2 with TRBJ2-1; 7 nucleotides line up with TRBD1. V shed 6 bases and J 5 bases; nucleotides not matched to a gene: 4. CDR3 size: 13 residues. The germline V gene encodes CDR1 SNHLY and CDR2 FYNNEI. CDR3 DNA sequence: TGTGCCAGCAGCCGGGACAGAGACAATGAGCAGTTCTTC. It translates to CASSRDRDNEQFF.

In this sample, this clone turned up a few times. The rearrangement links TRBV5-4 to TRBJ2-7; TRBD2 matches 8 bases. The CDR3 is 15 amino acids. Germline CDR1 and CDR2: SGHNT and YYREEE (reference sequence). V lost 3 bases and J lost 5; bases outside the gene matches: 10. This chain's CDR3 is CASSSKSGSWHEQYF. In nucleotides, the CDR3 is TGTGCCAGCAGCTCAAAAAGCGGGAGTTGGCACGAGCAGTACTTC.

The CDR3 DNA reads as TGTGCCAGCAGTTACTCGGGCAGGGATGACGCAGAGCAGTTCTTC. This translates into CASSYSGRDDAEQFF. The genes are TRBV6-2 or TRBV6-3 and TRBJ2-1; tentative D call: TRBD1 (5 bases). The CDR3 runs to 15 residues. Trimming removed 0 bases at V and 10 bases at J, with 16 bases between. Germline CDR1 MNHEY, CDR2 SVGEGT.